Listed below are T cell receptor beta chains from one sample, sequenced in a study of vaccination effects on CD4 cells after COVID-19. Sequenced by immunoSEQ multiplex PCR; TCRdb stores in-frame clones only, minus some. The sample lists approximately 70,000 clones; approximately 75% were seen once. No cognate antigen is known for these TCRs. The material was CD4+ T cells from PBMCs cultured with HCoV-NL63 spike peptides, obtained before COVID-19 vaccination. The receptor set was obtained from a human donor who received a COVID-19 vaccine. The CDR3 runs from the conserved cysteine through the conserved F or W. D genes are given only for firm matches. Expanded clones are given a class, and other clones once, few, many or no size at all.

j_gene	d_gene	v_gene	abundance	CDR3nt	CDR3aa
TRBJ2-5	TRBD1	TRBV7-9	-	TGTGCCAGCAGCCGTGCCACAGGGGCAGAGACCCAGTACTTC	CASSRATGAETQYF
TRBJ1-2	-	TRBV6-5	-	TGTGCCAGCAGTTACGGGCAGAACTATGGCTACACCTTC	CASSYGQNYGYTF
TRBJ1-1	TRBD1	TRBV5-1	-	TGCGCCAGCAGCTCTTTGACAGGGACCAACACTGAAGCTTTCTTT	CASSSLTGTNTEAFF
TRBJ2-1	-	TRBV2	once	TGTGCCAGCAGCGCGGGGCAGTCCTACAATGAGCAGTTCTTC	CASSAGQSYNEQFF
TRBJ2-2	TRBD1	TRBV2	-	TGTGCCAGCAGCGGACAGGGTGTGGGTACCGGGGAGCTGTTTTTT	CASSGQGVGTGELFF
TRBJ2-2	-	TRBV4-3	-	TGCGCCAGTGGTAGGGGGGCCAACGCCGGGGAGCTGTTTTTT	CASGRGANAGELFF
TRBJ1-3	TRBD1	TRBV3-1/TRBV3-2	-	TGTGCCAGCAGCCCCGACAGGGTCACCATATATTTT	CASSPDRVTIYF
TRBJ1-6	-	TRBV19	-	TGTGCCAGTCCCCCGGGATCCAATTCACCCCTCCACTTT	CASPPGSNSPLHF
TRBJ1-1	-	TRBV6-6	few	TGTGCCAGCACCAACATCTACACTGAAGCTTTCTTT	CASTNIYTEAFF
TRBJ1-2	-	TRBV12-3/TRBV12-4	-	TGTGCCAGCACCCAGGGAGGTTATGGCTACACCTTC	CASTQGGYGYTF
TRBJ2-1	TRBD1	TRBV6-5	-	TGTGCCATCCGACAGGGGCAGTCCTACAATGAGCAGTTCTTC	CAIRQGQSYNEQFF
TRBJ1-5	-	TRBV29-1	few	TGCAGCGTCGCGGACGGTGATCAGCCCCAGCATTTT	CSVADGDQPQHF
TRBJ1-4	-	TRBV19	-	TGTGCCAGTAGTTGGGGGGTTAATGAAAAACTGTTTTTT	CASSWGVNEKLFF
TRBJ1-1	-	TRBV6-6	few	TGTGCCAGCAGTAGGGTGAACACTGAAGCTTTCTTT	CASSRVNTEAFF
TRBJ1-6	TRBD1	TRBV7-2	-	TGTGCCAGCAGCTTAGTGGTGGCAGGGGGTAATTCACCCCTCCACTTT	CASSLVVAGGNSPLHF